The rows below give T cell receptor beta chains drawn from one sample of a study of cytomegalovirus exposure and HLA in healthy donors. Assay: immunoSEQ multiplex PCR; the TCRdb copy retains only in-frame clones and omits some. The sample gives about 130,000 clones, 89% of which show up once; over 8.5% is in the top ten. Source material: PBMCs. The receptor set was obtained from a woman younger than 35 in good health and CMV-seropositive. The CDR3 runs from the conserved cysteine through the conserved F or W. The D gene is left open where the match is weak. For some rows the clone size is stated as once, few or many, or as a class when expanded; others skip it.

size	D	V	J	CDR3	DNA
-	-	TRBV4-2	TRBJ1-1	CASSPSPGIEAFF	TGTGCCAGCAGCCCCTCCCCAGGGATTGAAGCTTTCTTT
-	-	TRBV10-3	TRBJ1-1	CAISEGGPNTEAFF	TGTGCCATCAGTGAGGGAGGCCCTAACACTGAAGCTTTCTTT
-	-	TRBV18	TRBJ2-1	CASSPLWGDEQFF	TGTGCCAGCTCTCCCTTGTGGGGGGATGAGCAGTTCTTC
-	TRBD1	TRBV7-9	TRBJ2-5	CASSSRQGQETQYF	TGTGCCAGCAGCTCACGACAGGGCCAGGAGACCCAGTACTTC
-	-	TRBV29-1	TRBJ2-7	CSVVKPTAPREQYF	TGCAGCGTTGTAAAACCTACGGCCCCTAGGGAGCAGTACTTC
-	-	TRBV6-1	TRBJ1-2	CASEDSLNGYTF	TGTGCCAGCGAGGACAGTTTAAATGGCTACACCTTC
-	-	TRBV10-3	TRBJ1-2	CAISESGGGYGYTF	TGTGCCATCAGTGAGTCGGGGGGTGGCTATGGCTACACCTTC
-	-	TRBV12-5	TRBJ2-7	CASGLASMSSYEQYF	TGTGCTAGTGGTTTGGCCTCTATGAGCTCCTACGAGCAGTACTTC
few	-	TRBV5-6	TRBJ2-7	CASSADDSPYEQYF	TGTGCCAGCAGCGCGGACGACAGCCCCTACGAGCAGTACTTC
once	-	TRBV10-3	TRBJ1-5	CAISDLPDQPQHF	TGTGCCATCAGTGATCTTCCGGATCAGCCCCAGCATTTT
-	-	TRBV28	TRBJ2-7	CASSLRSHYEQYF	TGTGCCAGCAGCCTACGAAGCCACTACGAGCAGTACTTC
-	TRBD2	TRBV30	TRBJ2-5	CALGRDGSGGKGTQYF	TGTGCCTTGGGGAGGGATGGTAGCGGGGGAAAGGGGACCCAGTACTTC
once	-	TRBV21-1	TRBJ2-3	CASPHWRGLIVDTQYF	TGTGCCAGCCCCCATTGGAGGGGTCTGATCGTAGATACGCAGTATTTT
-	-	TRBV5-4	TRBJ2-3	CASSPGGSGTDTQYF	TGTGCCAGCAGCCCAGGGGGGTCGGGCACAGATACGCAGTATTTT
-	TRBD1	TRBV6-1	TRBJ2-7	CASRTGPYEQYF	TGTGCCAGCCGGACAGGGCCGTACGAGCAGTACTTC
-	TRBD2	TRBV7-2	TRBJ2-4	CASSREGTSGGRASIQYF	TGTGCCAGCAGCAGAGAGGGGACTAGCGGGGGCCGTGCGAGCATTCAGTACTTC
-	TRBD1	TRBV25-1	TRBJ1-1	CASSDSLGQAEAFF	TGTGCCAGCAGTGACTCTCTTGGACAGGCTGAAGCTTTCTTT